This TCR beta chain was documented in a study of cytomegalovirus exposure and HLA in healthy donors (TCRdb year 2017). Regarding the complete study: An earlier analysis of roughly 500 of the donors reported over 250 Gb of sequence data and roughly 120 million unique TCR beta sequences obtained from approximately 180 million T cells. Around 320 gigabases of sequencing data and approximately 80 million unique TCR sequences were included in an early release covering around 650 HLA-typed donors. Of the 350 to 400 genotyped donors, about 84% fell in the genetic ancestry cluster associated with self-reported Caucasian donors. The study was designed to test whether signatures of past pathogen exposure could be identified by cataloging public T cell receptors. The study used immunosequencing to profile the T cell repertoires of approximately 630 subjects and linked those repertoires to cytomegalovirus serostatus. Along with the roughly 710-subject first cohort, a separate validation cohort of some 130 different subjects was used. To predict cytomegalovirus infection status, the study combined high-throughput TCR immunosequencing, statistical association of individual TCRs with disease status, and machine learning. In a later analysis, previously published TCR beta repertoires from fewer than 750 donors were re-analyzed and high-resolution HLA genotyping was added so that TCR occurrence patterns could be studied. Rather than using new phenotypic data, the later analysis identified candidate immune exposures from TCR beta sequences and from how often those sequences occurred across donors. An earlier analysis of 587 of the donors applied high-throughput TCR beta sequencing to assess whether each TCR beta V gene segment acted as functional or pseudogenic. Alongside the repertoire data, information on donor age, sex, ethnicity and CMV serostatus was compiled. A later genetic analysis used genome-wide SNP genotypes for 398 of the 666 donors, treating that subset as a discovery cohort. Every repertoire in the discovery cohort had been generated on one and the same sequencing platform. HLA typing included class I and class II loci at four-digit resolution. Typing coverage varied by locus: roughly 620-640 donors for A, B, C, DRB1 and DQB1; approximately 500 for DQA1; 606 for DPA1; roughly 450 for DPB1. About 5 DR-DQ haplotypes were handled as single units for association and clustering, since linkage in the cohort was strong. Among a few hundred genotyped donors of the cohort, an average of approximately 240,000 unique TCR beta nucleotide sequences were sequenced per donor, about a sixth of them non-productive.

A note on this clone: Its antigen specificity is not known. Base qualities are missing; no much larger clone stands one base away.

The protocol used for the library was the immunoSEQ multiplex PCR assay. For the multiplex PCR, a mixture combining 60 forward primers for TCR Vbeta segments and 13 reverse primers for TCR Jbeta segments was used. Amplification of the CDR3 region of rearranged TCR beta genes was performed with a multiplex PCR assay on genomic DNA. On the Illumina HiSeq System, the amplified TCR beta libraries were sequenced as 87-base-pair reads. Under the source paper's analysis protocol: A later analysis tallied 75 million to 95 million unique TCR beta chains across the 666 repertoires, and roughly 11 million of those chains were shared by two or more donors. Raw reads were error-corrected and collapsed into unique sequences with a nearest-neighbor algorithm that merged closely related sequences to remove PCR and sequencing errors. To assign V, D and J gene segments, CDR3 sequences were aligned to IMGT reference sequences. Each retained sequence needed at least a six-nucleotide match to both a V gene segment and a J gene segment. A rearrangement was called productive if the CDR3 had no stop codons and remained in frame with V and J, and every other rearrangement was called non-productive. CDR3 was defined by IMGT convention, running from the second conserved V-encoded cysteine to the conserved J-encoded phenylalanine. The earlier analysis of around 640 of the donors excluded sequences that lacked an unambiguous match to a single V gene segment. In an earlier analysis of a few hundred of the donors, a V segment was called functional when productive rearrangements were above 56.7%, and segregating when the standard deviation between donors exceeded 5%. A statistical classification framework was built for diagnosing cytomegalovirus status from the catalog of TCR beta chain sequences. In a later analysis, TCR nucleotide sequences were compared against IMGT/GENE-DB human TR gene sequences so that V and J genes could be assigned. The TCRdist pipeline was used in a later analysis to assign CDR3 sequences and most-parsimonious VDJ recombination scenarios. In a later analysis, each TCR beta chain was defined by its CDR3 amino acid sequence together with its V-gene family, and reads lacking a unique V-gene family were excluded. In a later analysis, several hundred highly shared, low-generation-probability nucleotide sequences were removed to address suspected cross-contamination and a sequencing artifact. For each public chain, a later analysis derived a clonal expansion index from normalized ranks of inferred template counts within each repertoire. A later analysis computed generation probabilities with a VDJ recombination model fitted to out-of-frame rearrangements, and checked the results against IGoR. In a later analysis, hypergeometric tests were used to score TCR-TCR, TCR-HLA and TCR-CMV co-occurrence, with a repertoire-size bias correction applied to TCR pairs. A later analysis estimated false discovery rates by permuting HLA or CMV assignments 20 times. A later analysis grouped co-occurring TCRs with DBSCAN, adding TCRdist sequence similarity when clustering within HLA-allele-positive subsets. Repertoires with fewer than 30,000 or more than 120,000 public chains were left out of co-occurrence clustering, as were four to six repertoires with anomalous nucleotide sharing. TCRdb took this table from immuneACCESS and kept in-frame rearrangements with V and J called. Such tables lack part of the clones; where checked against another copy, unresolved V genes explain under half of the gap, and the rest is unexplained. The V and J calls and the clone size are those of that table, but D and trimming were determined from the DNA. For this sample the table gives under 150,000 clones, of which around 83% were detected only once. Together, the top ten hold 1% to 1.5% of the sample.

The cohort consisted of 650 to 700 healthy bone marrow donors. At the time of sampling, all cohort members were nominally healthy, though unrecorded immune exposures were likely present. The donor tested CMV seronegative and was one of the 352 seronegative cohort members. Each donor provided a peripheral blood sample, and peripheral blood mononuclear cells were used for TCR beta sequencing. Genomic DNA was extracted from the blood cell samples with the Qiagen DNeasy Blood Extraction Kit. What the authors observed across the whole study: A further reported finding was that TCR beta sequences accurately predicted the HLA-A and HLA-B alleles for most subjects in the first cohort. In a later analysis, HLA-associated TCR beta chains were found to be more clonally expanded and to have lower generation probabilities than equally common non-associated chains. The authors suggested that the approach could potentially be generalized to other disease states and immunological phenotypes. The cohort was sequenced for TCR beta chains only, and without alpha or paired-chain data the features that could be detected were limited. Correlated functional status among segregating V segments might reflect linkage disequilibrium, but an unknown experimental factor could not be ruled out. Across donors, most TCR sequences were observed very rarely, whereas some public TCRs were present in many individuals. For the cohort, immune exposure information was limited to CMV serostatus. In the study, some 160 TCR beta chains were listed as associated with cytomegalovirus. In a later genetic analysis, fewer N-insertions in productive TCRs were reported among donors in an Asian-associated ancestry cluster than the roughly 700-donor mean. A later analysis found that TCR association rates varied across HLA loci, with DRB1 alleles showing the most associated TCRs and HLA-C alleles the fewest. Because counts were too low, around 17 rarely observed V segments, including chromosome 9 orphons, were left out of the earlier analysis of 587 of the donors. In a later analysis, most CMV-associated TCR beta chains were found to appear HLA-restricted, with HLA associations seemingly driven largely by CMV exposure. A later analysis associated 15,000 to 20,000 TCR beta sequences with specific HLA alleles at a false discovery rate of 0.05. Assigning TCR associations to individual alleles was difficult when HLA alleles, especially DR and DQ, strongly co-occurred. Broadly in line with IMGT annotations, most TCR beta V segments showed up in productive rearrangements about 87% or about 30% of the time in an earlier analysis of 450 to 600 of the donors. Three of the identified cytomegalovirus-associated TCR beta chains were confirmed in vitro to be specific for cytomegalovirus antigens. A later genetic analysis associated a missense DCLRE1C variant with V-gene and J-gene trimming of TCR beta chains, and an independent cohort replicated the association. A group of highly shared sequence variants was considered likely to be a technical artifact of the sequencing pipeline. Cytomegalovirus status was reported to be diagnosed by the classifier with high specificity and sensitivity in both the original and validation cohorts. Because HLA typing was missing for some donors at each locus, association tests included only the typed subset. Presence/absence analyses assumed roughly uniform sequencing depth across donors, an assumption that may not hold. A later analysis reported that several top co-occurrence clusters appeared linked to parvovirus B19, influenza, CMV and Epstein-Barr virus.

The sequenced sample was PBMCs. This sequence originates from a girl aged 2-10 years in good health and CMV-seronegative.

The encoded CDR3 is CASSFGGQGNYGYTF. The base sequence is TGTGCCAGCAGCTTTGGGGGACAGGGTAACTATGGCTACACCTTC. The chain uses TRBV7-2 and TRBJ1-2; 9 central bases correspond to TRBD1. Clipping removes 3 bases from V and 1 base from J, with 3 as the unmatched junction base count. The CDR3 runs 15 amino acids, cysteine and phenylalanine included. CDR3 DNA only is kept here, 45 bases in frame from base 1. The germline V gene sets CDR1 to SGHTA and CDR2 to FQGNSA.